Shown below are 19 T cell receptor beta chains from a single sample sequenced in a study of post-analysis software for immune sequencing data. Regarding the study as a whole: Relative to controls, patients had 4 or 5 TRBV segments at higher frequency, with TRBV5-6, TRBV5-1 and TRBV20-1 among these.

These receptors have no known antigen. Sequencing libraries made from TCR beta cDNA carried unique molecular identifiers. One entry per CDR3 protein results from TCRdb running MiXCR on the PCR reads. Among fewer than 600,000 distinct CDR3 sequences listed, roughly 45% were seen once. The sequenced sample consisted of blood. These receptors all stem from a girl aged 5-17 years with multiple sclerosis.

CDR3: CASSLVVGVPYNEQFF. CDR3 nucleotide sequence: TGCGCCAGCAGCTTGGTCGTGGGAGTTCCCTACAATGAGCAGTTCTTC. V usage is TRBV5-1 and J usage is TRBJ2-1, with D possibly being TRBD2 (5 bases). This CDR3 has 16 residues. V was pared by 0 bases and J by 2 bases, with 12 bases between. Germline assignment: CDR1 SGHRS and CDR2 YFSETQ. The entire variable domain, with the rest obtained from reference TRBV5-1 and TRBJ2-1, is as follows: KAGVTQTPRYLIKTRGQQVTLSCSPISGHRSVSWYQQTPGQGLQFLFEYFSETQRNKGNFPGRFSGRQFSNSRSEMNVSTLELGDSALYLCASSLVVGVPYNEQFFGPGTRLTVL.

The chain joins TRBV20-1 to TRBJ2-3; D remains ambiguous. The CDR3 extends over 14 amino acids. Trimming cost V 5 bases and J 2 bases, with 14 bases left between them. In germline, CDR1 is DFQATT, CDR2 SNEGSKA (reference sequence). For the CDR3, the DNA is TGCAGTGCTGCGAATCCTGGGTACACAGATACGCAGTATTTT. Amino acid sequence: CSAANPGYTDTQYF.

In its sample, this clonotype was seen once. V gene TRBV28 combines with J gene TRBJ2-1, with D hard to call. Trimming took 3 bases from V and 5 from J, leaving 8 bases between them. The CDR3 spans 13 residues. CDR1 and CDR2 (germline): MDHEN, SYDVKM. The CDR3 DNA sequence: TGTGCCAGCAGTTTCCCCCCGGACAATGAGCAGTTCTTC. The encoded protein is CASSFPPDNEQFF.

This chain connects TRBV20-1 to TRBJ2-5; possibly TRBD1 for D (6 bases). The CDR3 is made up of 11 amino acids. Germline V CDR1 and CDR2: DFQATT, SNEGSKA (reference sequence). The V end was cut by 3 bases, the J end by 7 bases, with 9 bases between. The DNA of the CDR3 is TGCAGTGCTAGTGCCAGGGGGACCCAGTACTTC. This encodes CSASARGTQYF.

The chain recombines TRBV20-1 with TRBJ2-7; D gene uncertain. In germline, CDR1 is DFQATT, CDR2 SNEGSKA (reference sequence). V lost 1 base to trimming and J lost 7 bases, with 11 bases between them. The CDR3 extends over 12 amino acids. CDR3 region: CSARGEVLEQYF. The CDR3 nucleotides are TGCAGTGCTAGAGGGGAAGTGTTGGAGCAGTACTTC.

This clonotype was observed a single time. The chain employs TRBV29-1 and TRBJ2-3; TRBD2 agrees at 10 bases. Looked up from germline, CDR1 is SQVTM and CDR2 is ANQGSEA. The CDR3 extends over 13 amino acids. The CDR3 DNA reads TGCAGAGTCAGCGGGAGGGCCACAGATACGCAGTATTTT. This translates into CRVSGRATDTQYF.

In its sample, this clonotype was seen a few times. J is TRBJ1-1 and V is TRBV28; 8 nucleotides align to TRBD1. Germline trimming cut 11 bases from V and 1 base from J; bases unmatched to any gene: 3. The length of the CDR3 is 12 residues. Germline-derived CDR1 and CDR2 are MDHEN and SYDVKM. The CDR3: CACTGGNTEAFF. The CDR3 DNA reads TGTGCCTGCACAGGGGGGAACACTGAAGCTTTCTTT.

The chain combines TRBV6-6 with TRBJ1-2, with TRBD1 matching 7 bases. The CDR3 is 13 amino acids. V lost 6 bases, J lost 6 bases, and 7 bases stayed unmatched. Germline CDR1 MNHNY, CDR2 SVGAGI (reference sequence). The CDR3 DNA reads as TGTGCCAGCAGATACCGGGACAGCGATGGCTACACCTTC. Translating it yields CASRYRDSDGYTF.

The gene calls are TRBV7-2 and TRBJ2-7; D remains unclear. The CDR3 consists of 14 residues. CDR1 and CDR2 from the germline V gene are SGHTA and FQGNSA. V lost 1 base to trimming and J lost 6 bases, with 13 bases between them. CDR3 sequence reads: CASSLGPGPSEQYF. The CDR3 DNA follows: TGTGCCAGCAGCTTAGGTCCCGGTCCCTCCGAGCAGTACTTC.

In its sample, this clonotype was seen a few times. DNA for the CDR3: TGCGCCAGCAGCCCGCAAGGAGGAGGCTACTATGGCTACACCTTC. Its protein product is CASSPQGGGYYGYTF. The chain recombines TRBV5-1 with TRBJ1-2, with D hard to call. Germline CDR1 is SGHRS and CDR2 is YFSETQ. CDR3 size: 15 residues. The V gene lost 4 bases and the J gene lost 3 bases, with 16 bases spanning the gap.

The chain has TRBV29-1 and TRBJ2-7; 8 nucleotides agree with TRBD2. The CDR3 spans 13 residues. Germline CDR1 and CDR2: SQVTM and ANQGSEA. The V segment lost 5 bases and the J segment 3 bases; nucleotides outside the gene matches: 6. CDR3 bases: TGCAGCGTTCAAGTAGCGGGATTCTACGAGCAGTACTTC. This gives the protein CSVQVAGFYEQYF.

The chain uses TRBV5-1 and TRBJ2-1, with 12 bases aligning to TRBD2. Trimming at V came to 10 bases and at J to 8 bases, leaving 13 bases not matched to a gene. The CDR3 totals 15 residues. CDR1 is SGHRS and CDR2 is YFSETQ in the germline V gene. The CDR3 reads CAGTQLTSGSYEQFF. As DNA, the CDR3 is TGCGCCGGCACCCAACTGACTAGCGGGAGCTATGAGCAGTTCTTC.

This chain links TRBV7-6 with TRBJ2-1, with a possible D match to TRBD2 (5 bases). Germline V gene data show CDR1 as SGHVS and CDR2 as FNYEAQ. Trimming removed 5 bases at V and 9 bases at J, with 11 bases between. The CDR3 loop spans 12 amino acids. DNA of the CDR3: TGTGCCAGCAGCCCTAGCCTCAGTGAGCAGTTCTTC. Amino acid sequence: CASSPSLSEQFF.

The chain has TRBV4-1 and TRBJ2-7, with D maybe TRBD2 (5 bases). V was clipped by 4 bases and J by 7 bases, with 23 bases between them. This CDR3 region has 16 residues. Germline CDR1 is MGHRA and CDR2 is YSYEKL. The CDR3 spells CASSPGEGTTTWEQYF. The CDR3 DNA is TGCGCCAGCAGCCCTGGAGAGGGCACTACCACTTGGGAGCAGTACTTC.

The CDR3 reads CASSPTGQDLYNEQFF. DNA for the CDR3: TGTGCCAGCAGTCCCACCGGACAGGATCTATACAATGAGCAGTTCTTC. The gene calls are TRBV12-3 or TRBV12-4 and TRBJ2-1; TRBD1 aligns across 7 bases. The CDR3 totals 16 residues. The V segment lost 5 bases and the J segment 4 bases; nucleotides outside the gene matches: 11.

The rearrangement uses TRBV5-1 and TRBJ2-5; 9 bases map to TRBD1. The germline V gene encodes CDR1 SGHRS and CDR2 YFSETQ. V shed 0 bases, J shed 4 bases, and the junction held 4 bases outside the gene matches. The CDR3 loop spans 15 amino acids. CDR3: CASSLVGQGRETQYF. The DNA for the CDR3 is TGCGCCAGCAGCTTGGTTGGACAGGGGCGAGAGACCCAGTACTTC.

The chain combines TRBV5-1 with TRBJ2-7; D might be TRBD2 (6 bases). CDR1 and CDR2 (germline): SGHRS, YFSETQ. The CDR3 runs to 14 residues. V was clipped by 1 base and J by 2 bases, with 10 bases between them. The DNA of the CDR3 is TGCGCCAGCAGCTTGACCGGGAGTCCCTACGAGCAGTACTTC. This sequence encodes CASSLTGSPYEQYF. Using reference TRBV5-1 and TRBJ2-7 for the parts outside the CDR3, the full variable domain is KAGVTQTPRYLIKTRGQQVTLSCSPISGHRSVSWYQQTPGQGLQFLFEYFSETQRNKGNFPGRFSGRQFSNSRSEMNVSTLELGDSALYLCASSLTGSPYEQYFGPGTRLTVT.

The chain links TRBV11-2 to TRBJ1-4, with D perhaps matching TRBD1 (6 bases). Germline V gene data show CDR1 as SGHAT and CDR2 as FQNNGV. The V and J ends lost 2 bases and 0 bases respectively, with 13 bases between them. This CDR3 has 17 amino acids. The CDR3 loop reads CASSLRGRTATNEKLFF. In nucleotides, the CDR3 is TGTGCCAGCAGCTTAAGAGGCAGGACAGCAACTAATGAAAAACTGTTTTTT.

This chain uses TRBV9 with TRBJ1-2, with D perhaps matching TRBD1 (5 bases). Deletions cut 4 bases from V and 1 base from J, with 20 bases between. CDR1 SGDLS and CDR2 YYNGEE come from the germline V gene. The CDR3 is 17 residues long. CDR3 DNA: TGTGCCAGCAGCCCGTTGGGGACGTGGGCGTTTAACTATGGCTACACCTTC. Translation gives CASSPLGTWAFNYGYTF.